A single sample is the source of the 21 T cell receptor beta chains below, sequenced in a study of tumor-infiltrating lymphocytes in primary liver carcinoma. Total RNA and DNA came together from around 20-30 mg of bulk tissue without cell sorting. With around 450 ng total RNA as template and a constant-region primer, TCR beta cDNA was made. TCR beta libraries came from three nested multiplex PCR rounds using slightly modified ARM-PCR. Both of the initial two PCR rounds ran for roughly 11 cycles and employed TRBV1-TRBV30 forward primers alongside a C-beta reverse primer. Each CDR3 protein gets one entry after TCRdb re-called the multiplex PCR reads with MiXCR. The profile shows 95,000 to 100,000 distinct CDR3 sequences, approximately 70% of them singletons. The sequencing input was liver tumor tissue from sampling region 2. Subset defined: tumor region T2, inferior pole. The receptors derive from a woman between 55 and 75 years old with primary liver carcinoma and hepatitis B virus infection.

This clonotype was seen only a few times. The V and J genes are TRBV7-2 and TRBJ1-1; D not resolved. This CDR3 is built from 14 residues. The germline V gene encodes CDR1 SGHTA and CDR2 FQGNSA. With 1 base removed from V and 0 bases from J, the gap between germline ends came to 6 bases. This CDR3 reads CASSLGPLNTEAFF. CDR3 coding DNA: TGTGCCAGCAGCTTAGGGCCTTTGAACACTGAAGCTTTCTTT.

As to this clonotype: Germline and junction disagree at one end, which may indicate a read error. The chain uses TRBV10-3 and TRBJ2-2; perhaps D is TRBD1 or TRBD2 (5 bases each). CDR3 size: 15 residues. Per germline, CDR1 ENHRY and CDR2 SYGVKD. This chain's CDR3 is CAISDRGSQTGELFF. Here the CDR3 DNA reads TGTGCCATTAGTGATCGGGGCTCTCAGACCGGGGAGCTGTTTTTC.

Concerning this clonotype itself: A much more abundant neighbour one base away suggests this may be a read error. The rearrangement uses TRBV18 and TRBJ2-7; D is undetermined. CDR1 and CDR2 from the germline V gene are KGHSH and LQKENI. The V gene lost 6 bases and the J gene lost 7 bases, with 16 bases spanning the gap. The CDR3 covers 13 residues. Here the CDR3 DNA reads TGTGCCAGCTCGCTCGGATGGAGCTTGGAGCAGTACTTC. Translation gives CASSLGWSLEQYF.

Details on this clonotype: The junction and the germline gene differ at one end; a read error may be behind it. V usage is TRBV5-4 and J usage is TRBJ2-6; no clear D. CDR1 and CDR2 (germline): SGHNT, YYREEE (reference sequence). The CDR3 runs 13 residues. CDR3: CANSQLGANVLTF. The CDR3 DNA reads TGTGCCAACAGCCAACTTGGGGCCAACGTCCTGACTTTC.

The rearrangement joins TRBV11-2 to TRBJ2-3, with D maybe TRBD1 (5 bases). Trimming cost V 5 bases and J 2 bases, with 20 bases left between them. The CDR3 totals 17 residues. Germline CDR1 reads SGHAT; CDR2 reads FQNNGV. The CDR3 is CASSLWLVGPVTDTQYF. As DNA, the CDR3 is TGTGCCAGCAGCCTGTGGCTAGTGGGGCCGGTCACAGATACGCAGTATTTT.

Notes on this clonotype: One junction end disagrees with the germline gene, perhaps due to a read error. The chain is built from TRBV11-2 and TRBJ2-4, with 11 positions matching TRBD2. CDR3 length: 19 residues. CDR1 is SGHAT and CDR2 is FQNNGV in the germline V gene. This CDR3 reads CTSSPRLAGGPRIKNIQYF. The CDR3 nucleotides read TGTACCAGCAGCCCTCGATTAGCGGGAGGGCCTCGAATCAAAAACATTCAGTACTTC. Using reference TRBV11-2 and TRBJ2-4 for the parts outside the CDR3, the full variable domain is EAGVAQSPRYKIIEKRQSVAFWCNPISGHATLYWYQQILGQGPKLLIQFQNNGVVDDSQLPKDRFSAERLKGVDSTLKIQPAKLEDSAVYLCTSSPRLAGGPRIKNIQYFGAGTRLSVL.

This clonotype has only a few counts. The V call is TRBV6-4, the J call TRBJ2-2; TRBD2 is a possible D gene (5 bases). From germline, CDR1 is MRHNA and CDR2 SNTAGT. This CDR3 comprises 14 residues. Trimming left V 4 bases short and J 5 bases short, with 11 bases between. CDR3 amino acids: CASSVVSETGELFF. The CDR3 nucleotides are TGTGCCAGCAGTGTGGTTAGCGAAACCGGGGAGCTGTTTTTT.

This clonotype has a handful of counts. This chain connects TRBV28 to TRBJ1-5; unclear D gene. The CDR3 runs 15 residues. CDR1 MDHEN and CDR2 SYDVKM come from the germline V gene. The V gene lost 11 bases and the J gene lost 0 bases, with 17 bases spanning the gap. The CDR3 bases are TGTGCCTGCGGCTCGTGCGTAAATAGCAATCAGCCCCAGCATTTT. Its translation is CACGSCVNSNQPQHF. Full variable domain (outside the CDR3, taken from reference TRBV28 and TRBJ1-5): DVKVTQSSRYLVKRTGEKVFLECVQDMDHENMFWYRQDPGLGLRLIYFSYDVKMKEKGDIPEGYSVSREKKERFSLILESASTNQTSMYLCACGSCVNSNQPQHFGDGTRLSIL.

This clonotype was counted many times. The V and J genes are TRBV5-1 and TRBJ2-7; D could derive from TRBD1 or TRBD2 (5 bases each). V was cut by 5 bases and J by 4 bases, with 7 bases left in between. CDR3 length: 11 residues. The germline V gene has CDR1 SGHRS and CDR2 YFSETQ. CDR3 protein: CASRGEYEQYF. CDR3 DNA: TGCGCCAGCAGGGGGGAGTACGAGCAGTACTTC.

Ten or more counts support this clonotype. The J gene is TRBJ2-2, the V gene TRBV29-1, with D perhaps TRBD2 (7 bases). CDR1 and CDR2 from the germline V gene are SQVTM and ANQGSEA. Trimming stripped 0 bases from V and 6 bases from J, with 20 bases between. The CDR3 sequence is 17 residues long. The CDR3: CSVEDPWTSQGSGELFF. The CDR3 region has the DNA TGCAGCGTTGAAGATCCCTGGACTAGTCAGGGGTCCGGGGAGCTGTTTTTT.

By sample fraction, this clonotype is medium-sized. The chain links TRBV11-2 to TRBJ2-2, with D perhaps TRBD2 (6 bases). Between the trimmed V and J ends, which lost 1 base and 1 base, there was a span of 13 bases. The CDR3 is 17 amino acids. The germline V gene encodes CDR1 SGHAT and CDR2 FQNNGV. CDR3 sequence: CASSLVGGARNTGELFF. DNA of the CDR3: TGTGCCAGCAGCTTAGTGGGGGGAGCGAGGAACACCGGGGAGCTGTTTTTT. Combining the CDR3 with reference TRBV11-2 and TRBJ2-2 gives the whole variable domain EAGVAQSPRYKIIEKRQSVAFWCNPISGHATLYWYQQILGQGPKLLIQFQNNGVVDDSQLPKDRFSAERLKGVDSTLKIQPAKLEDSAVYLCASSLVGGARNTGELFFGEGSRLTVL.

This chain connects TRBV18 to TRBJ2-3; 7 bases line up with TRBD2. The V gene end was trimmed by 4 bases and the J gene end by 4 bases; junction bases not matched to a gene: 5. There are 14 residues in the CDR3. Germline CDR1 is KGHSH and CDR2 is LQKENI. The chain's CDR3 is CASSQTSSSDTQYF. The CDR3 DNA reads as TGTGCCAGCTCACAGACTAGCAGTTCAGATACGCAGTATTTT. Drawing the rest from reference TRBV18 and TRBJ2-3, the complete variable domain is NAGVMQNPRHLVRRRGQEARLRCSPMKGHSHVYWYRQLPEEGLKFMVYLQKENIIDESGMPKERFSAEFPKEGPSILRIQQVVRGDSAAYFCASSQTSSSDTQYFGPGTRLTVL.

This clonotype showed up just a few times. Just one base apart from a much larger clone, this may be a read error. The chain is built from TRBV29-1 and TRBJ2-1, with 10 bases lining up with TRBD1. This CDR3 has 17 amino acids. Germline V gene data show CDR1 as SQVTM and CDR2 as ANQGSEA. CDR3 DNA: TGCAGCGTTAAGGACAGGGGGGGCCTTGGATCCTACAATGAGCGGTTCTTC. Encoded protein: CSVKDRGGLGSYNERFF.

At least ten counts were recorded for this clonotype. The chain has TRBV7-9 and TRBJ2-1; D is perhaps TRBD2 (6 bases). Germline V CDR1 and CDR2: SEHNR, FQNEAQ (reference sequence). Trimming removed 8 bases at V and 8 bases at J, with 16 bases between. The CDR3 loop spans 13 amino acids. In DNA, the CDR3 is TGTGCCAGCGCCCGGGACTTCTCTCATGAGCAGTTCTTC. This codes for CASARDFSHEQFF.

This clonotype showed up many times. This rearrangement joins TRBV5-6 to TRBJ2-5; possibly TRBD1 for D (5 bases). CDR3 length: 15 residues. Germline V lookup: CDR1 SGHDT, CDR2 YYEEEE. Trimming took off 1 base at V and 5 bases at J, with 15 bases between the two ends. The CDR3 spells CASSLTGPNGETQYF. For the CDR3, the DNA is TGTGCCAGCAGCTTGACAGGACCGAACGGGGAGACCCAGTACTTC.

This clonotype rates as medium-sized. Here the CDR3 DNA reads TGTGCCAGCAGCTTTAGGACTAGCGGGACGGGCGAGCAGTACTTC. Residues: CASSFRTSGTGEQYF. V and J are TRBV11-2 and TRBJ2-7; 12 bases align to TRBD2. Germline CDR1 and CDR2: SGHAT and FQNNGV. The CDR3 totals 15 residues. V shed 3 bases and J 6 bases; nucleotides not matched to a gene: 6.

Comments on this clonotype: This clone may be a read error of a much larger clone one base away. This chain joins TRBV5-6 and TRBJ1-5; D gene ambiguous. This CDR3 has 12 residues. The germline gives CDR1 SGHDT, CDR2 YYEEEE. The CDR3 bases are TGTGCCAGAAGCTTTAGAAATCAGCCCCAGCATTTT. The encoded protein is CARSFRNQPQHF.

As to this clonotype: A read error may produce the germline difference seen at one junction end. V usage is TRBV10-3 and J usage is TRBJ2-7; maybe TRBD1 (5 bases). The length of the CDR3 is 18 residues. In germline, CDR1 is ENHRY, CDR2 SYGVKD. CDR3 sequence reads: CDISDRGQGCSSRYEQYF. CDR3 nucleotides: TGTGACATCAGTGACAGAGGCCAGGGATGTTCTAGTCGGTACGAGCAGTACTTC.

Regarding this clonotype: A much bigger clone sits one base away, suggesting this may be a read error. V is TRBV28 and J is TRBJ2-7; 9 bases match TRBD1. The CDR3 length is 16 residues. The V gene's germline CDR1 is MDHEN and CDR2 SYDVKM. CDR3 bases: TGTGCCAACAGTAAACTACAGGGGGCGAGGGCCTACGAGCAGTACTTC. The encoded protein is CANSKLQGARAYEQYF.

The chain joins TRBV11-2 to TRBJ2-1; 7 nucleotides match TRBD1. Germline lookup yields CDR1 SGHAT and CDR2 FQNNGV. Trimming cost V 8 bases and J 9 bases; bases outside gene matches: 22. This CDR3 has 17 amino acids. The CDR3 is CASVLTHAQGYRGEQFF. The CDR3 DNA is TGTGCCAGCGTCTTAACCCACGCACAGGGGTACAGGGGTGAGCAGTTCTTC.

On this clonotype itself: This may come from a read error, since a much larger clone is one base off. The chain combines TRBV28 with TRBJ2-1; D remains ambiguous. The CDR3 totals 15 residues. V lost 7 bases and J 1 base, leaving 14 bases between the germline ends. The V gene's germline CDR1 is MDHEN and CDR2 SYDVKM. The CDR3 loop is CASNEELGSYNEQFF. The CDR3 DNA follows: TGTGCCAGCAATGAGGAGCTGGGGTCCTACAATGAGCAGTTCTTC.